The 24 T cell receptor beta chains listed next were all sequenced from one sample in a study of T-cell memory formation after mild COVID-19 (TCRdb year 2021). The method behind the library was 5' RACE. Sequencing instrument: Illumina NovaSeq 6000. The raw public data were reprocessed by TCRdb itself: fastp quality trimming at Q25, MiXCR clonotype calling, in-frame beta chains only. Identical CDR3 protein sequences are pooled into one entry, listed with their most common genes and DNA. The sample has a few hundred thousand distinct CDR3 sequences on record, more than 20% of them singletons. Around a fifth of the sample belongs to the ten largest clones. The specimen was PBMCs or a T cell subset sorted from them (not recorded which). Every receptor here comes from a man in his late teens or twenties who had mild COVID-19 (a few samples of this study predate the infection). The sample titles of this study are shuffled in the database, so cell type and time point are left out; the donor was told from shared clones.

By its share, this clonotype is medium-sized (0.01 to 0.1%). The gene calls are TRBV4-2 and TRBJ1-2; TRBD1 matches 9 bases. CDR3 length: 18 amino acids. CDR1 LGHNA and CDR2 YNFKEQ come from the germline V gene. Unmatched junction bases numbered 15, after V lost 4 bases and J lost 3 bases. The CDR3 DNA sequence: TGTGCCAGCAGCCTCGTCGGAGGGGACAGGGAGGGCTACTATGGCTACACCTTC. Translation: CASSLVGGDREGYYGYTF.

This clonotype was observed a handful of times. The V call is TRBV24-1, the J call TRBJ2-3; TRBD2 might be the D (7 bases). V dropped 3 bases and J dropped 0 bases, with 9 bases sitting between them. CDR3 length: 15 residues. Germline CDR1 reads KGHDR; CDR2 reads SFDVKD. The CDR3 reads CATSDRGASTDTQYF. DNA of the CDR3: TGTGCCACCAGTGATCGGGGGGCCAGCACAGATACGCAGTATTTT.

The chain joins TRBV7-3 to TRBJ2-3, with 9 bases fitting TRBD2. V shed 5 bases, J shed 5 bases, and the junction held 8 bases outside the gene matches. Germline CDR1 reads SGHTA; CDR2 reads FQGTGA. There are 15 residues in the CDR3. The CDR3 protein is CASSPPEAGGDTQYF. Written as DNA, the CDR3 is TGTGCCAGCAGCCCCCCCGAAGCGGGGGGAGATACGCAGTATTTT.

The V gene is TRBV29-1, the J gene TRBJ2-3, with D unclear. Germline V gene data show CDR1 as SQVTM and CDR2 as ANQGSEA. This CDR3 has 12 residues. V lost 3 bases and J lost 4, with 8 bases in between. The CDR3 loop is CSVDVAADTQYF. Here the CDR3 DNA reads TGCAGCGTTGACGTAGCTGCAGATACGCAGTATTTT.

The chain has TRBV5-1 and TRBJ2-6; maybe TRBD1 (5 bases). The germline V gene encodes CDR1 SGHRS and CDR2 YFSETQ. The CDR3 has 16 residues. V lost 0 bases and J 0 bases, leaving 7 bases between the germline ends. The CDR3 nucleotides are TGCGCCAGCAGCTTGGGACAGAACTCTGGGGCCAACGTCCTGACTTTC. It yields the protein CASSLGQNSGANVLTF.

The chain couples TRBV7-9 to TRBJ1-2; 7 bases match TRBD1. Per the germline V gene, CDR1 is SEHNR and CDR2 is FQNEAQ (reference sequence). This CDR3 comprises 15 residues. Trimming cost V 3 bases and J 8 bases; bases outside gene matches: 12. The CDR3 region is CASSFNGRWGQGYTF. As DNA, the CDR3 is TGTGCCAGCAGCTTTAACGGCCGATGGGGACAGGGCTACACCTTC.

The gene calls are TRBV7-2 and TRBJ2-2; no definite D call. The CDR3 has 16 residues. Looked up from germline, CDR1 is SGHTA and CDR2 is FQGNSA. The V gene lost 5 bases and the J gene lost 2 bases, with 15 bases spanning the gap. CDR3: CASSTYGFTNTGELFF. The CDR3 bases are TGTGCCAGCAGCACGTACGGGTTCACAAACACCGGGGAGCTGTTTTTT.

The chain employs TRBV5-1 and TRBJ2-1; D call uncertain. The CDR3 is 15 residues long. Trimming left V 1 base short and J 2 bases short, with 10 bases between. Germline V CDR1 and CDR2: SGHRS, YFSETQ. DNA of the CDR3: TGCGCCAGCAGCTTGATTAGAAGTGCCTACAATGAGCAGTTCTTC. Amino acid sequence: CASSLIRSAYNEQFF.

The chain has TRBV20-1 and TRBJ1-2; maybe TRBD1 (6 bases). The CDR3 spans 13 residues. Germline lookup yields CDR1 DFQATT and CDR2 SNEGSKA (reference sequence). Between the trimmed V and J ends, which lost 3 bases and 4 bases, there was a span of 12 bases. CDR3 in DNA: TGCAGTGCTAGCCTCCAGGGGATCTATGGCTACACCTTC. Its translation: CSASLQGIYGYTF.

The chain carries TRBV5-1 and TRBJ2-1; TRBD2 matches at 9 bases. This CDR3 is 16 amino acids long. V lost 2 bases to trimming and J lost 6 bases; unmatched junction nucleotides: 9. In germline, CDR1 is SGHRS, CDR2 YFSETQ. The CDR3 bases are TGCGCCAGCAGCTTCCTTGAGCGGGGGGCCAGCAATGAGCAGTTCTTC. Translating it yields CASSFLERGASNEQFF.

This clonotype was seen more than once but under ten times. The chain employs TRBV11-2 and TRBJ2-5; possible D gene TRBD2, 6 bases. Trimming pared 2 bases from V and 5 bases from J, leaving 12 bases between. Germline assignment: CDR1 SGHAT and CDR2 FQNNGV. The CDR3 runs 14 residues. The DNA of the CDR3 is TGTGCCAGCAGCTTACGGGGGTTGAGGGAGACCCAGTACTTC. Translated: CASSLRGLRETQYF. The variable domain in full, with the rest retrieved from reference TRBV11-2 and TRBJ2-5, is EAGVAQSPRYKIIEKRQSVAFWCNPISGHATLYWYQQILGQGPKLLIQFQNNGVVDDSQLPKDRFSAERLKGVDSTLKIQPAKLEDSAVYLCASSLRGLRETQYFGPGTRLLVL.

The chain combines TRBV7-2 with TRBJ1-6; D might be TRBD1 (6 bases). Trimming pared 0 bases from V and 7 bases from J, leaving 13 bases between. CDR3 length equals 16 residues. CDR1 and CDR2 from the germline V gene are SGHTA and FQGNSA. The CDR3 region is CASSLAAGHRNSPLHF. The CDR3 DNA reads TGTGCCAGCAGCTTAGCGGCGGGACACCGAAATTCACCCCTCCACTTT.

This clonotype was seen a handful of times. The rearrangement links TRBV5-1 to TRBJ2-7; the D is unclear. CDR3 length equals 13 residues. Trimming stripped 0 bases from V and 4 bases from J, with 8 bases between. Germline-derived CDR1 and CDR2 are SGHRS and YFSETQ. The CDR3 reads CASSLVATYEQYF. CDR3 coding DNA: TGCGCCAGCAGCTTGGTGGCGACTTACGAGCAGTACTTC. Complete variable domain (other parts from reference TRBV5-1 and TRBJ2-7): KAGVTQTPRYLIKTRGQQVTLSCSPISGHRSVSWYQQTPGQGLQFLFEYFSETQRNKGNFPGRFSGRQFSNSRSEMNVSTLELGDSALYLCASSLVATYEQYFGPGTRLTVT.

V usage is TRBV7-9 and J usage is TRBJ2-6; 9 nucleotides agree with TRBD1. From germline, CDR1 is SEHNR and CDR2 FQNEAQ (reference sequence). J gave up 1 base and V 3 bases, and 1 base lay outside the gene matches. The CDR3 has 16 residues. The DNA for the CDR3 is TGTGCCAGCAGCTTGGGACAGGGATCTGGGGCCAACGTCCTGACTTTC. This translates into CASSLGQGSGANVLTF.

This rearrangement joins TRBV14 to TRBJ2-1; D unresolved. This CDR3 spans 15 amino acids. Germline loops: CDR1 SGHDN, CDR2 FVKESK. Trimming left V 2 bases short and J 2 bases short, with 10 bases between. The CDR3 DNA sequence: TGTGCCAGCAGCCAACGCGCGGCCCCCTACAATGAGCAGTTCTTC. Protein: CASSQRAAPYNEQFF. The complete variable domain, with remaining parts taken from reference TRBV14 and TRBJ2-1, reads EAGVTQFPSHSVIEKGQTVTLRCDPISGHDNLYWYRRVMGKEIKFLLHFVKESKQDESGMPNNRFLAERTGGTYSTLKVQPAELEDSGVYFCASSQRAAPYNEQFFGPGTRLTVL.

The chain couples TRBV20-1 to TRBJ1-5; D is undetermined. The CDR3 runs 14 residues. Trimming took off 1 base at V and 6 bases at J, with 13 bases between the two ends. CDR1 is DFQATT and CDR2 is SNEGSKA in the germline V gene (reference sequence). CDR3 protein: CSARGAPGRQPQHF. CDR3 DNA sequence: TGCAGTGCTAGAGGCGCACCTGGGCGTCAGCCCCAGCATTTT.

The chain joins TRBV7-3 to TRBJ2-5; 7 bases are a match to TRBD1. CDR3 length: 16 amino acids. The V gene end was trimmed by 2 bases and the J gene end by 5 bases; junction bases not matched to a gene: 11. Germline-derived CDR1 and CDR2 are SGHTA and FQGTGA. The DNA of the CDR3 is TGTGCCAGCAGCTTATCGGTCAGGGGGACAAGGGAGACCCAGTACTTC. This sequence encodes CASSLSVRGTRETQYF.

V usage is TRBV5-1 and J usage is TRBJ1-2; D gene uncertain. Trimming stripped 0 bases from V and 6 bases from J, with 9 bases between. This CDR3 is built from 13 residues. Germline V gene data show CDR1 as SGHRS and CDR2 as YFSETQ. CDR3 region: CASSLEQSNGYTF. DNA for the CDR3: TGCGCCAGCAGCTTGGAACAGTCCAATGGCTACACCTTC. The full variable domain, with the rest looked up from reference TRBV5-1 and TRBJ1-2, is KAGVTQTPRYLIKTRGQQVTLSCSPISGHRSVSWYQQTPGQGLQFLFEYFSETQRNKGNFPGRFSGRQFSNSRSEMNVSTLELGDSALYLCASSLEQSNGYTFGSGTRLTVV.

This sequence joins TRBV12-2 and TRBJ1-1. TRBV12-2 is a recognized pseudogene. This CDR3 contains 12 residues. The CDR3: CTTEDKYTEAFF. CDR3 DNA: TGTACCACCGAAGACAAGTACACTGAAGCTTTCTTT.

The chain employs TRBV28 and TRBJ2-7; D gene uncertain. Trimming took 4 bases from V and 4 from J, leaving 14 bases between them. The CDR3 has 14 amino acids. Germline-derived CDR1 and CDR2 are MDHEN and SYDVKM. CDR3 sequence reads: CASSSTMGYYEQYV. The CDR3 nucleotides read TGTGCCAGCAGTTCTACGATGGGGTATTACGAGCAGTACGTC.

This clonotype was seen only a few times. The rearrangement links TRBV27 to TRBJ2-7; D might be TRBD1 (6 bases). The CDR3 has 14 amino acids. Germline-derived CDR1 and CDR2 are MNHEY and SMNVEV (reference sequence). The V end was cut by 6 bases, the J end by 1 base, with 13 bases between. CDR3 loop: CASSTGGVSYEQYF. The CDR3 DNA follows: TGTGCCAGCAGCACTGGGGGCGTTTCCTACGAGCAGTACTTC.

There are a few counts of this clonotype. The chain combines TRBV6-2 or TRBV6-3 with TRBJ2-2, with TRBD2 matching 7 bases. With V trimmed by 6 bases and J by 4 bases, 11 bases remained unmatched. The CDR3 has 16 residues. Per germline, CDR1 MNHEY and CDR2 SVGEGT. The CDR3 region has the DNA TGTGCCAGCAGCTCTAAGCGGGGAAGCGGCACCGGGGAGCTGTTTTTT. This sequence encodes CASSSKRGSGTGELFF.

This chain connects TRBV12-3 or TRBV12-4 to TRBJ1-6; TRBD1 agrees at 9 bases. V shed 3 bases, J shed 9 bases, and the junction held 6 bases outside the gene matches. The CDR3 extends over 15 amino acids. The CDR3 coding sequence is TGTGCCAGCAGTTTTGGAACAGGGGGCCTTTCACCCCTCCACTTT. This gives the protein CASSFGTGGLSPLHF.

This clonotype appeared a few times. The CDR3 loop is CASSRDRGPEAFF. Here the CDR3 DNA reads TGTGCCAGCAGCCGTGACAGGGGACCTGAAGCTTTCTTT. This chain uses TRBV28 with TRBJ1-1, with TRBD1 matching 8 bases. Germline CDR1 and CDR2: MDHEN and SYDVKM. The length of the CDR3 is 13 residues. The J segment lost 6 bases and the V segment lost 6 bases, leaving 6 bases of the junction unmatched.